The 12 T cell receptor beta chains in this list originate from one sample, sequenced in a study of shared clonotypes between healthy human individuals (dated by TCRdb to about 2020). CD8 naive samples consisted of CD45RO-negative cells that were positively selected for CCR7, yielding a CD45RA+CCR7+ population without TemRA cells. The library was produced with the immunoSEQ multiplex PCR assay. Not all clones reach the TCRdb copy of this immuneACCESS table, which keeps in-frame sequences only. Checked studies attribute under half of the gap to unresolved V genes and leave the rest unexplained. For this sample there are about 750,000 clones; over 90% appear just once. Under 30% of the sample rests with the top ten. The sample consisted of naive CD8+ T cells sorted from blood. Per the publication, the cell subset or site label means: CD45RA+CCR7+. All receptors derive from a man younger than 40 in good health.

The rearrangement uses TRBV7-6 and TRBJ2-5, with 9 bases lining up with TRBD2. Germline V gene lookup returns CDR1 SGHVS and CDR2 FNYEAQ. V lost 4 bases to trimming and J lost 4 bases; unmatched junction nucleotides: 7. The length of the CDR3 is 15 residues. The CDR3 nucleotides read TGTGCCAGCAGCTCGGGACTAGCTACGAGAGAGACCCAGTACTTC. Translation gives CASSSGLATRETQYF. Combining the CDR3 with reference TRBV7-6 and TRBJ2-5 gives the whole variable domain GAGVSQSPRYKVTKRGQDVALRCDPISGHVSLYWYRQALGQGPEFLTYFNYEAQQDKSGLPNDRFSAERPEGSISTLTIQRTEQRDSAMYRCASSSGLATRETQYFGPGTRLLVL.

The chain employs TRBV11-2 and TRBJ2-7, with a weak D call TRBD1 (6 bases). The CDR3 has 14 residues. Germline CDR1 SGHAT, CDR2 FQNNGV. V gave up 6 bases and J gave up 5 bases, with 17 bases separating them. The CDR3 DNA reads as TGTGCCAGCAGTTCAAGGGGCAGGGGCCACGAGCAGTACTTC. Protein product: CASSSRGRGHEQYF.

This clone appeared a single time. CDR3 protein: CASSSPDRSYEQYF. The CDR3 nucleotides are TGTGCCAGCAGTTCCCCTGACAGGTCCTACGAGCAGTACTTC. The chain has TRBV6-6 and TRBJ2-7; TRBD1 might be the D (6 bases). V was shortened by 4 bases and J by 1 base, with 11 bases between the two germline ends. Germline V CDR1 and CDR2: MNHNY, SVGAGI (reference sequence). The CDR3 has 14 amino acids.

The chain has TRBV2 and TRBJ2-7, with TRBD2 identical over 8 bases. Per the germline V gene, CDR1 is SNHLY and CDR2 is FYNNEI. This CDR3 has 15 amino acids. J lost 3 bases, V lost 4 bases, and 8 bases had no gene match. The CDR3 protein is CASSGGTSIFYEQYF. The CDR3 coding sequence is TGTGCCAGCAGTGGAGGGACTAGTATATTCTACGAGCAGTACTTC.

The chain employs TRBV9 and TRBJ2-5; D is unclear. The V end lost 1 base, the J end lost 2 bases, and 9 bases lay between the germline ends. The CDR3 length is 14 residues. The V gene's germline CDR1 is SGDLS and CDR2 YYNGEE. Here the CDR3 DNA reads TGTGCCAGCAGCGTATACGGGCTTCAAGAGACCCAGTACTTC. Protein: CASSVYGLQETQYF.

The sample holds a few counts of this clone. The chain has TRBV9 and TRBJ2-1; D call uncertain. Per the germline V gene, CDR1 is SGDLS and CDR2 is YYNGEE. Deletions cut 3 bases from V and 5 bases from J, with 3 bases between. This CDR3 comprises 11 residues. The CDR3 here is CASSENNEQFF. DNA for the CDR3: TGTGCCAGCAGCGAAAACAATGAGCAGTTCTTC.

The rearrangement uses TRBV7-9 and TRBJ2-5; possibly TRBD2 for D (5 bases). The germline V gene encodes CDR1 SEHNR and CDR2 FQNEAQ (reference sequence). Trimming cost V 5 bases and J 5 bases, with 18 bases left between them. The CDR3 runs 15 residues. The CDR3: CASSGPLEGRETQYF. The CDR3 coding sequence is TGTGCCAGCAGCGGGCCGTTAGAGGGCCGGGAGACCCAGTACTTC.

This clone occurred once. V is TRBV7-9 and J is TRBJ2-1, with D possibly matching TRBD2 (6 bases). Germline CDR1 is SEHNR and CDR2 is FQNEAQ (reference sequence). V lost 5 bases, J lost 2 bases, and 13 bases lay in between. The CDR3 sequence is 15 residues long. CDR3 region: CASSISGNAYNEQFF. Written as DNA, the CDR3 is TGTGCCAGCAGCATTAGCGGAAATGCCTACAATGAGCAGTTCTTC.

The chain is built from TRBV4-1 and TRBJ2-5; tentative D call: TRBD1 (5 bases). From germline, CDR1 is MGHRA and CDR2 YSYEKL. The ends were cut back, 2 bases at V and 3 bases at J, with 16 bases in the middle. CDR3 length: 16 residues. The CDR3 is CASSQSVGEFEETQYF. CDR3 sequence (DNA): TGCGCCAGCAGCCAAAGTGTAGGGGAATTCGAAGAGACCCAGTACTTC.

V is TRBV6-1 and J is TRBJ1-1, with 7 bases fitting TRBD1. The CDR3 is made up of 14 amino acids. Germline-derived CDR1 and CDR2 are MNHNS and SASEGT. Trimming at V came to 3 bases and at J to 4 bases, leaving 5 bases not matched to a gene. For the CDR3, the DNA is TGTGCCAGCAGTGACAGGGGGATGGGCACTGAAGCTTTCTTT. Protein product: CASSDRGMGTEAFF.

The chain combines TRBV5-4 with TRBJ1-1; 8 bases are shared with TRBD1. This CDR3 is built from 12 residues. The junction had 1 base not matched to a gene; V was cut back by 4 bases and J by 5 bases. CDR1 is SGHNT and CDR2 is YYREEE in the germline V gene (reference sequence). CDR3: CASSQGATEAFF. For the CDR3, the DNA is TGTGCCAGCAGCCAGGGGGCGACTGAAGCTTTCTTT.

This chain connects TRBV7-9 to TRBJ2-7, with D perhaps TRBD1 (5 bases). Germline V gene data show CDR1 as SEHNR and CDR2 as FQNEAQ (reference sequence). Trimming pared 5 bases from V and 6 bases from J, leaving 11 bases between. This CDR3 contains 12 residues. The CDR3 reads CASSQGVSEQYF. CDR3 nucleotides: TGTGCCAGCAGCCAAGGGGTGAGCGAGCAGTACTTC.